The rows below give T cell receptor beta chains drawn from one sample of a study of T cell repertoires in cytomegalovirus infection. Which antigens these TCRs recognize remains unknown. TCRdb passed the reads through MiXCR, listing each CDR3 protein once. The table has fewer than 900,000 distinct CDR3 sequences, about 28% seen once. The sample here was cultured CD8+ T cells from PBMCs, taken from culture after CMV antigen stimulation. The receptors were sampled from a human donor in good health (CMV status not recorded). Some clones in this sample may be carry-over from other donors' samples. Both conserved end residues are part of each CDR3.

TRBV28	13	TRBJ2-2	CAGIDRGTGELFF
TRBV27	15	TRBJ2-1	CASSITGNPYNEQFF
TRBV19	14	TRBJ1-5	CATRDRGNNQPQHF
TRBV7-9	20	TRBJ1-5	CASSSNLIGTSIDSHQPQHF
TRBV7-2	18	TRBJ1-2	CASSSYPSGGAANYGYTF
TRBV7-9	15	TRBJ1-2	CASSLGDSLFRGYTF
TRBV12-3/TRBV12-4	13	TRBJ1-2	CATHGDRIYGYTF
TRBV18	13	TRBJ2-2	CASSPPAARELFF
TRBV27	13	TRBJ1-2	CASSWTAGHGYTF
TRBV7-9	15	TRBJ2-4	CASSLGTAAKNIQYF
TRBV20-1	16	TRBJ2-1	CSATGPGGVSYNEQFF
TRBV2	13	TRBJ1-1	CASSGQLDTEAFF
TRBV6-1	16	TRBJ1-5	CASSVKGQFSNQPQHF
TRBV6-6	15	TRBJ1-2	CASSYTPDSNYGYTF
TRBV6-5	14	TRBJ1-2	CASRVPGLGYGYTF
TRBV11-1	18	TRBJ2-3	CASSLGASGGFRTDTQYF
TRBV7-9	15	TRBJ2-1	CAAFQGLAEYNEQFF
TRBV5-6	17	TRBJ1-5	CASSFNRDKGLNQPQHF
TRBV20-1	14	TRBJ2-4	CSVSSGDAKNIQYF
TRBV28	13	TRBJ1-2	CASSFLQNYGYTF
TRBV27	14	TRBJ2-1	CASTVRTGKNEQFF
TRBV12-3/TRBV12-4	14	TRBJ1-5	CASTWTGVGQPQHF
TRBV12-3/TRBV12-4	14	TRBJ2-2	CASSLYTYTGEPFF
TRBV9	13	TRBJ1-1	CASSVVGVTEAFF
TRBV7-1	17	TRBJ2-1	CASSVSAVEQWSNEQFF
TRBV3-1	15	TRBJ1-6	CASSRGRGRDSPLHF
TRBV19	18	TRBJ2-1	CASSIDPPGLAGGKEQFF
TRBV27	12	TRBJ1-5	CASKSSNQPQHF
TRBV3-1	16	TRBJ1-5	CASSPGPIPGGQPQHF
TRBV12-3/TRBV12-4	13	TRBJ1-6	CASSLGVNSPLHF
TRBV19	12	TRBJ1-1	CASSVANTEAFF
TRBV7-8	14	TRBJ2-1	CASSLPPGGTEQFF
TRBV18	15	TRBJ2-2	CASSPEGRNTGELFF
TRBV7-9	13	TRBJ2-1	CASTSGDYNEQFF
TRBV5-6	12	TRBJ1-5	CASSPRSGPQHF
TRBV6-5	15	TRBJ2-2	CASSYATSGAGELFF
TRBV20-1	18	TRBJ2-5	CSARVVDSSRRYQETQYF
TRBV4-3	13	TRBJ2-2	CASSQDPRGELFF
TRBV4-2	15	TRBJ1-1	CASSQEKGGTGEAFF
TRBV7-2	15	TRBJ1-2	CASSLDHAGDYGYTF
TRBV4-3	17	TRBJ2-2	CASSQDRMGAETGELFF
TRBV12-3/TRBV12-4	16	TRBJ2-7	CASSYDAGGAPYEQYF
TRBV2	15	TRBJ2-5	CASSESPDRVETQYF
TRBV6-1	14	TRBJ1-2	CASSRTALDYGYTF
TRBV7-3	15	TRBJ1-5	CASSLGTGMGQPQHF
TRBV6-2/TRBV6-3	12	TRBJ1-5	CASRDGNQPQHF
TRBV7-7	14	TRBJ2-1	CASLGRVSYNEQFF
TRBV12-3/TRBV12-4	13	TRBJ1-2	CASSLSPKSGYTF
TRBV7-8	15	TRBJ1-5	CASSLGQGERQPQHF
TRBV7-1	14	TRBJ1-5	CASSVTGGKSPQHF
TRBV6-5	13	TRBJ2-5	CASSFQQRETQYF